Presented here are 5 T cell receptor beta chains from one specimen sequenced in a study of blood T cells in healthy people across ages. PCR was performed a second time for about 6 to 12 cycles using a sample-barcoded 5' primer and a J-beta primer mix. TCRdb redid the calling of the 5' RACE reads with MiXCR, one entry per CDR3 protein. Among about 1.7 million distinct CDR3 sequences listed, about 30% were seen once. The specimen was blood. These TCRs come from a woman in her 30s in good health.

In this sample, this clonotype turned up many times. The V call is TRBV7-2, the J call TRBJ2-1, with TRBD2 identical over 10 bases. Germline V CDR1 and CDR2: SGHTA, FQGNSA. The CDR3 runs to 15 residues. Unmatched junction bases numbered 2, after V lost 1 base and J lost 5 bases. Here the CDR3 reads CASSLVGTSDNEQFF. In DNA form, the CDR3 reads TGTGCCAGCAGCTTAGTAGGGACTAGCGACAATGAGCAGTTCTTC.

This clonotype was recorded at least ten times. The V call is TRBV6-5, the J call TRBJ1-2, with D unclear. The germline CDR1 and CDR2 sequences are MNHEY and SVGAGI. The CDR3 is 13 residues long. The germline V and J ends were trimmed by 7 bases and 2 bases, with 11 bases remaining between them. CDR3: CASTSGRNYGYTF. CDR3 nucleotide sequence: TGTGCCAGCACTTCGGGTCGGAACTATGGCTACACCTTC.

This clonotype was seen a handful of times. The chain links TRBV5-1 to TRBJ2-1; D remains unclear. The germline V gene encodes CDR1 SGHRS and CDR2 YFSETQ. The CDR3 consists of 14 residues. Trimming left V 3 bases short and J 5 bases short, with 12 bases between. CDR3 loop: CASSYPSPDNEQFF. For the CDR3, the DNA is TGCGCCAGCAGCTACCCAAGCCCCGACAATGAGCAGTTCTTC.

This clonotype was seen many times. V usage is TRBV12-3 or TRBV12-4 and J usage is TRBJ2-5, with a tentative D call TRBD2 (7 bases). The CDR3 runs to 14 residues. V shed 0 bases and J shed 5 bases, with 10 bases lying between them. The CDR3 here is CASSLAAGAETQYF. Here the CDR3 DNA reads TGTGCCAGCAGTTTAGCGGCGGGGGCGGAGACCCAGTACTTC.

The V call is TRBV13, the J call TRBJ2-3; either TRBD1 or TRBD2 may supply D (5 bases each). The germline V gene encodes CDR1 PRHDT and CDR2 FYEKMQ (reference sequence). CDR3 length: 15 residues. The V gene lost 5 bases and the J gene lost 0 bases, with 12 bases spanning the gap. CDR3 sequence (DNA): TGTGCCAGCAGCACGGGGCTAAGAAGCACAGATACGCAGTATTTT. Its protein is CASSTGLRSTDTQYF.